The 12 T cell receptor beta chains below all came from one sample that was sequenced in a study of cytomegalovirus exposure and HLA in healthy donors. PCR involved 60 Vbeta and 13 Jbeta primers. TCRdb's copy holds only in-frame clones and misses some; the assay was immunoSEQ multiplex PCR. The sample contains roughly 110,000 clones, over 75% of which appear only once. The sample comprised PBMCs. These receptors came from a woman aged 18-30 years in good health and CMV-seronegative.

About this clone: Other nucleotide sequences in the sample specify the same CDR3. The rearrangement uses TRBV6-5 and TRBJ2-1; a weak D match, TRBD2 (6 bases). Germline CDR1 and CDR2: MNHEY and SVGAGI. Trimming cost V 0 bases and J 4 bases, with 7 bases left between them. The CDR3 covers 14 residues. As DNA, the CDR3 is TGTGCCAGCAGTTACTCGGGGGGATACAATGAGCAGTTCTTC. It codes for CASSYSGGYNEQFF.

V gene TRBV28 combines with J gene TRBJ2-7; 7 bases map to TRBD1. Germline V lookup: CDR1 MDHEN, CDR2 SYDVKM. The CDR3 extends over 14 amino acids. The V segment lost 3 bases and the J segment 3 bases; nucleotides outside the gene matches: 5. The CDR3 bases are TGTGCCAGCAGTTTCACAGGGGTTGGCTACGAGCAGTACGTC. This gives the protein CASSFTGVGYEQYV.

This chain connects TRBV9 to TRBJ1-4; 9 bases agree with TRBD1. With 3 bases clipped from V and 3 bases from J, the junction kept 9 bases outside the gene matches. Germline CDR1 SGDLS, CDR2 YYNGEE. The CDR3 consists of 17 residues. DNA for the CDR3: TGTGCCAGCAGCGCGAGGACAGGGGTCCGGGCTAATGAAAAACTGTTTTTT. This gives the protein CASSARTGVRANEKLFF.

The chain employs TRBV18 and TRBJ1-1; a weak D match, TRBD1 (5 bases). The CDR3 totals 14 residues. Deletions cut 2 bases from V and 5 bases from J, with 12 bases between. Germline CDR1 and CDR2: KGHSH and LQKENI. CDR3 sequence: CASSPNAGKTEAFF. The CDR3 coding sequence is TGTGCCAGCTCACCAAACGCAGGGAAGACTGAAGCTTTCTTT.

This clone was observed a single time. The J gene is TRBJ1-5, the V gene TRBV19; 11 nucleotides agree with TRBD1. The CDR3 consists of 17 residues. CDR1 and CDR2 from the germline V gene are LNHDA and SQIVND (reference sequence). The V gene end was trimmed by 4 bases and the J gene end by 4 bases; junction bases not matched to a gene: 9. The CDR3 region is CASSRGQGASGNQPQHF. The CDR3 DNA sequence: TGTGCCAGTAGTAGAGGACAGGGGGCATCTGGGAATCAGCCCCAGCATTTT.

The chain recombines TRBV15 with TRBJ1-2; TRBD1 aligns across 8 bases. This CDR3 has 16 residues. CDR1 and CDR2 from the germline V gene are LNHNV and YYDKDF (reference sequence). V shed 0 bases, J shed 7 bases, and the junction held 10 bases outside the gene matches. The CDR3, as DNA: TGTGCCACCAGCAGAGACGTCGTGGTTCAGGGGGCTGGCTACACCTTC. Its translation is CATSRDVVVQGAGYTF.

The J gene is TRBJ1-4, the V gene TRBV7-2; D uncertain. Germline V lookup: CDR1 SGHTA, CDR2 FQGNSA. The CDR3 covers 16 residues. V lost 1 base to trimming and J lost 8 bases, with 17 bases between them. CDR3 bases: TGTGCCAGCAGCTTAGACCGCGGGGTGGGAGGAGAAAAACTGTTTTTT. It specifies CASSLDRGVGGEKLFF.

The chain has TRBV2 and TRBJ2-6; 16 positions match TRBD2. The CDR3 runs 21 residues. CDR1 and CDR2 (germline): SNHLY, FYNNEI. Trimming took 6 bases from V and 0 from J; bases not matched to a gene: 11. CDR3 sequence: CASRVGTSGGDLSSGANVLTF. In nucleotides, the CDR3 is TGTGCCAGCAGGGTTGGGACTAGCGGGGGGGATTTGAGCTCTGGGGCCAACGTCCTGACTTTC.

The V gene is TRBV18, the J gene TRBJ2-1; possibly TRBD2 for D (5 bases). Trimming shortened V by 3 bases and J by 4 bases, and 10 bases separated the two germline ends. The CDR3 length is 14 residues. Germline-derived CDR1 and CDR2 are KGHSH and LQKENI. CDR3 coding DNA: TGTGCCAGCTCACCGGAAGGACTTTACAATGAGCAGTTCTTC. Its protein is CASSPEGLYNEQFF.

The V call is TRBV4-1, the J call TRBJ1-1; D is unclear. Germline V lookup: CDR1 MGHRA, CDR2 YSYEKL. The length of the CDR3 is 14 residues. V was pared by 1 base and J by 0 bases, with 6 bases between. Here the CDR3 reads CASSQGQLNTEAFF. The DNA for the CDR3 is TGCGCCAGCAGCCAAGGGCAACTGAACACTGAAGCTTTCTTT.

This chain joins TRBV5-4 and TRBJ1-3; D perhaps matches TRBD1 (6 bases). Per germline, CDR1 SGHNT and CDR2 YYREEE (reference sequence). The V and J ends lost 0 bases and 4 bases respectively, with 11 bases between them. This CDR3 contains 15 residues. The CDR3 here is CASSLAGGAGNTIYF. The CDR3 nucleotides read TGTGCCAGCAGCTTGGCCGGGGGGGCCGGAAACACCATATATTTT. The whole variable domain, remainder taken from reference TRBV5-4 and TRBJ1-3, is ETGVTQSPTHLIKTRGQQVTLRCSSQSGHNTVSWYQQALGQGPQFIFQYYREEENGRGNFPPRFSGLQFPNYSSELNVNALELDDSALYLCASSLAGGAGNTIYFGEGSWLTVV.

V and J are TRBV12-5 and TRBJ2-1; 7 nucleotides line up with TRBD2. With 7 bases clipped from V and 8 bases from J, the junction kept 11 bases outside the gene matches. Germline V CDR1 and CDR2: LGHNT, FRNRAP. This CDR3 region has 14 residues. The CDR3 DNA reads as TGTGCTAGTGCCCCGGGTAGCGGGTTTGATGAGCAGTTCTTC. This sequence encodes CASAPGSGFDEQFF.